This TCR beta chain was recovered during a study of T cells in Graves' hyperthyroidism and ophthalmopathy. Researchers amplified the TCR beta CDR3 regions from RNA transcripts. The TCR CDR3 was amplified in a first-round RT-PCR using the HTBI primer set. TCRdb fed the multiplex PCR reads into MiXCR, producing one record per CDR3 protein. The sample carries 500,000 or so distinct CDR3 sequences, 15% to 20% recorded once. V was cut by 5 bases and J by 4 bases, with 12 bases left in between. This CDR3 has 14 amino acids. Germline V gives CDR1 MNHNS, CDR2 SASEGT. In this sample, this clonotype turned up many times.

Sequencing was performed on blood. The receptor was derived from a woman aged 18-30 years with Graves' ophthalmopathy. The rearrangement links TRBV6-1 to TRBJ2-1; D is perhaps TRBD1 or TRBD2 (5 bases each). CDR3 in DNA: TGTGCCAGCAGTCCGCAGGGAGCTTACAATGAGCAGTTCTTC. Its protein is CASSPQGAYNEQFF.